A selection of T cell receptor beta chains follows, all from one sample in a study of T cells in Graves' hyperthyroidism and ophthalmopathy. TCRdb re-called the multiplex PCR reads with MiXCR, one entry per CDR3 protein. The sample consists of about 720,000 distinct CDR3 sequences, under 20% of them appearing once. The source material was blood. These receptors were collected from a woman aged 50 to 60 with Graves' hyperthyroidism that later progressed to Graves' ophthalmopathy. CDR3s include the opening cysteine and the closing phenylalanine or tryptophan. A clone size is listed for some rows: how often the clone was seen (once, few, many), or a class if it is expanded.

abundance | j_gene | v_gene | CDR3aa
many | TRBJ2-1 | TRBV18 | CASSGDARSYNEQFF
many | TRBJ2-7 | TRBV11-1 | CASSTPSGGRFYEQYF
many | TRBJ1-1 | TRBV20-1 | CSADDRGPEAFF
few | TRBJ1-5 | TRBV6-1 | CASSPIRGNQPQHF
many | TRBJ1-2 | TRBV11-1 | CASSTVGYYGYTF
many | TRBJ1-1 | TRBV12-3/TRBV12-4 | CATHRQEKAFF
many | TRBJ1-4 | TRBV3-1 | CASSQGPGPTNEKLFF
many | TRBJ2-7 | TRBV3-1 | CASSPGLGAYEQYF
NA | TRBJ2-5 | TRBV5-1 | CASSSRWTGETQYF
NA | TRBJ1-6 | TRBV9 | CASSDRDSNSPLHF
NA | TRBJ1-3 | TRBV11-2 | CASSPGLQGSRSGNTIYF
many | TRBJ1-2 | TRBV18 | CASSPAGYYGYTF
few | TRBJ2-2 | TRBV9 | CASSAEAGGVGNTGELFF
NA | TRBJ1-2 | TRBV20-1 | CSAREGAKGYTF
NA | TRBJ2-1 | TRBV5-1 | CASSLVLNNMGYNEQFF
few | TRBJ1-3 | TRBV20-1 | CSARSGQGTGNTIYF
many | TRBJ1-1 | TRBV29-1 | CSVEVGARGAFF
many | TRBJ1-1 | TRBV7-2 | CASSSLADGETEAFF
many | TRBJ2-7 | TRBV5-1 | CASSFGGLNSYEQYF
NA | TRBJ2-7 | TRBV29-1 | CSGGTGSYEQYF
once | TRBJ2-2 | TRBV5-6 | CASSLGALDRGLTGELFF
NA | TRBJ2-7 | TRBV27 | CASRDRGYEQHF
many | TRBJ2-3 | TRBV7-3 | CASSLGAPTDTQYF
NA | TRBJ1-1 | TRBV2 | CASTRDSYEAFF
NA | TRBJ1-5 | TRBV19 | CASQTGSMEPQHF
few | TRBJ1-6 | TRBV14 | CASSQRHNNSPLHF
many | TRBJ1-2 | TRBV20-1 | CSASAALANYGYTF
many | TRBJ1-1 | TRBV11-2 | CASSYVSGNTEAFF
NA | TRBJ1-4 | TRBV6-1 | CASSEQGQVNEKLFF
many | TRBJ2-5 | TRBV11-2 | CASSMDRAWETQYF
NA | TRBJ2-5 | TRBV15 | CATSRDRGLQETQYF
NA | TRBJ2-7 | TRBV19 | CASSPQAGATWGEQYF